What follows describes a single TCR beta chain. Researchers amplified the TCR beta CDR3 regions from RNA transcripts. TCR CDR3 underwent first-round RT-PCR with the HTBI primer set. One entry per CDR3 protein results from TCRdb running MiXCR on the multiplex PCR reads. The sample shows under 550,000 distinct CDR3 sequences, just under 20% of them seen only once. This CDR3 has 13 residues. The V gene's germline CDR1 is GTSNPN and CDR2 SVGIG (reference sequence). V was pared by 3 bases and J by 5 bases, with 11 bases between. The data originate from a study of T cells in Graves' hyperthyroidism and ophthalmopathy.

The receptor was derived from a middle-aged man with Graves' ophthalmopathy. Sequenced sample: blood. V usage is TRBV30 and J usage is TRBJ1-5; D gene unclear. In nucleotides, the CDR3 is TGTGCCTGGAGCGACGACGGGTATCAGCCCCAGCATTTT. It codes for CAWSDDGYQPQHF.